Given below is one T cell receptor (beta chain) in context. Its antigen target is currently unknown. Nothing much larger sits one base from this clone, and base qualities are not available. The immunoSEQ Assay, a bias-controlled multiplex PCR, was used to amplify TCRbeta CDR3 regions from genomic DNA. The study's processing was this. The number of nucleated cells in each sample was estimated from the amplification of reference gene primers within the assay. To quantify the absolute abundance of each unique TCRbeta CDR3 rearrangement, sequence reads were collapsed and filtered. For each sample, productive Simpson clonality was calculated as the square root of Simpson's diversity index across productive rearrangements. The clones in this table, taken by TCRdb from immuneACCESS, are in-frame only. Not every clone is retained; where verified, under half of the shortfall comes from an unresolved V gene, and the cause of the rest is unknown. V and J calls and clone size come straight from that table; D and trimming were deduced from the DNA. For this sample there are about 170,000 clones; about 92% appear just once. The ten most abundant clones make up about 4.8% of the sample.

The sample comes from a study of blood T cell repertoires in COVID-19 (TCRdb year 2020). Background on the whole study: Samples covering the acute and convalescent phases of COVID-19 were provided by collaborators in the United States, Italy and Spain. The prospective study material was composed of cDNA or gDNA derived from T cells, B-cell-depleted T cells, or PBMCs. The dataset comprised deeply sampled blood TCRbeta repertoires from subjects exposed to, actively infected with, or recovered from COVID-19. The repertoires were released in a freely available public database intended as a resource for research on the immune response to SARS-CoV-2. The samples were drawn from the first 160 participants of the ongoing ImmuneRACE study and from roughly 1,300 subjects provided by 6 global collaborators. Sample metadata almost always included a de-identified subject ID, COVID-19 status, age in years and sex. HLA class I and class II types, where available, came from metadata supplied by the sample provider rather than from assay-based typing. The paper as a whole reports these results and caveats: The quantity of clinical and demographic metadata differed by source and by participant and was supplied without curation.

The CDR3 covers 13 residues, taking in both the cysteine and the phenylalanine. Just the 39-base CDR3 DNA is kept, in frame starting at base 1. V and J are truncated by 2 bases and 5 bases respectively, leaving an intervening sequence of 9 bases. CDR1 and CDR2, per the germline V gene (reference sequence), are MNHNY and SVGAGI. One collaborating source in Seattle enrolled patients during active infection and followed them longitudinally through the course of disease. The collaborating institutions used their own protocols to collect whole blood in K2EDTA tubes. Collaborator samples were shipped for TCRbeta analysis as frozen whole blood, isolated PBMCs, or DNA extracted from either sample type.

Sequences were obtained from peripheral blood. In this chain, TRBV6-6 is recombined with TRBJ1-1; the best D guess is TRBD1, with 5 bases matching. This sequence was found in a man aged 25-40 years with COVID-19, enrolled during active disease. The DNA is as follows: TGTGCCAGCAGTTACGGACAACCTACTGAAGCTTTCTTT. The resulting protein is CASSYGQPTEAFF.